The rows below give T cell receptor beta chains drawn from one sample of a study of cytomegalovirus exposure and HLA in healthy donors. TCRdb keeps only in-frame clones here, not all; method: immunoSEQ multiplex PCR. Among over 200,000 clones listed, 90% were seen once. The sample taken for sequencing was PBMCs. These receptors were collected from a woman aged 18-29 years in good health and CMV-seronegative. CDR3s include the opening cysteine and the closing phenylalanine or tryptophan.

j_call v_call cdr3_aa
TRBJ2-6 TRBV5-1 CASSLEDSLSGANVLTF
TRBJ2-1 TRBV5-6 CASSSGLSPLNEQFF
TRBJ2-1 TRBV19 CASSITGGAKNEQFF
TRBJ2-3 TRBV6-6 CASSTTLGGRTDTQYF
TRBJ2-7 TRBV11-2 CASSLGLAFYEQYF
TRBJ1-1 TRBV11-2 CASSLGAQGGHLHEAFF
TRBJ1-2 TRBV19 CASTTGGSAFYGYTF
TRBJ2-2 TRBV10-3 CAILRGTPEAGELFF
TRBJ1-3 TRBV27 CASSSRQGAGNTIYF
TRBJ2-5 TRBV6-1 CASSALERGKETQYF
TRBJ2-1 TRBV5-4 CASSFRDRDNEQFF
TRBJ1-6 TRBV6-5 CASSSTTGAYNSPLHF
TRBJ1-2 TRBV14 CASSQEELLHPGYTF
TRBJ2-7 TRBV13 CASSLNPGAGMPYEQYF
TRBJ2-3 TRBV7-2 CASSLNSLDTQYF